This passage covers 18 T cell receptor beta chains from one sample sequenced in a study of blood T cell repertoires in COVID-19. The data were produced by immunoSEQ multiplex PCR, yet TCRdb's version contains in-frame clones alone and is incomplete. The sample consists of around 270,000 clones, about 89% of them appearing once. Source material: peripheral blood. These receptors originate from a man aged 40-50 years with acute or convalescent COVID-19.

The V call is TRBV11-2, the J call TRBJ2-3; D uncertain. The CDR3 is made up of 14 amino acids. Trimming took 2 bases from V and 4 from J, leaving 10 bases between them. Germline V CDR1 and CDR2: SGHAT, FQNNGV. For the CDR3, the DNA is TGTGCCAGCAGCTTAATCTCCTGGCCAGATACGCAGTATTTT. It yields the protein CASSLISWPDTQYF.

The V and J genes are TRBV5-1 and TRBJ2-7, with 7 bases lining up with TRBD1. The CDR3 is 15 residues long. Trimming at V came to 4 bases and at J to 0 bases, leaving 7 bases not matched to a gene. Per germline, CDR1 SGHRS and CDR2 YFSETQ. The CDR3 DNA reads as TGCGCCAGCAGCCAAGCTGGGACAGCCTCCTACGAGCAGTACTTC. Its translation is CASSQAGTASYEQYF.

As for this clone: The same CDR3 is also encoded by other DNA sequences in this sample. This chain connects TRBV5-6 to TRBJ2-2, with D possibly being TRBD1 (5 bases). CDR3 length: 14 residues. CDR1 is SGHDT and CDR2 is YYEEEE in the germline V gene. V lost 2 bases to trimming and J lost 2 bases, with 7 bases between them. The DNA of the CDR3 is TGTGCCAGCAGCTTAGGACAAAACACCGGGGAGCTGTTTTTT. Translated, it gives CASSLGQNTGELFF.

This rearrangement joins TRBV12-5 to TRBJ1-2; 7 nucleotides line up with TRBD1. Germline V gene lookup returns CDR1 LGHNT and CDR2 FRNRAP. The CDR3 is made up of 17 amino acids. The junction had 12 bases not matched to a gene; V was cut back by 5 bases and J by 0 bases. Here the CDR3 reads CASGAFTWTGANYGYTF. The CDR3 DNA reads as TGTGCTAGTGGTGCCTTTACCTGGACAGGAGCTAACTATGGCTACACCTTC.

The chain has TRBV5-1 and TRBJ2-2; D may be TRBD2 (6 bases). Germline V gives CDR1 SGHRS, CDR2 YFSETQ. V was pared by 4 bases and J by 7 bases, with 11 bases between. The CDR3 has 13 amino acids. CDR3 sequence reads: CASSPEGLGELFF. Here the CDR3 DNA reads TGCGCCAGCAGCCCGGAGGGTCTCGGGGAGCTGTTTTTT.

The CDR3 DNA reads as TGTGCCAGCAGCCCTATCCGACTAGCGGGGGGGCCTCATGAGCAGTTCTTC. This sequence encodes CASSPIRLAGGPHEQFF. The chain combines TRBV7-2 with TRBJ2-1; 14 positions match TRBD2. Per germline, CDR1 SGHTA and CDR2 FQGNSA. The CDR3 is made up of 17 amino acids. Losses at the gene ends were 5 bases for V and 8 bases for J; bases not matched to a gene: 11.

The chain is built from TRBV2 and TRBJ1-5; TRBD1 aligns across 7 bases. In germline, CDR1 is SNHLY, CDR2 FYNNEI. V was clipped by 4 bases and J by 0 bases; unmatched bases: 9. This CDR3 contains 17 residues. The chain's CDR3 is CASSGDSGPYSNQPQHF. The DNA of the CDR3 is TGTGCCAGCAGTGGGGACAGCGGTCCATATAGCAATCAGCCCCAGCATTTT.

J is TRBJ2-7 and V is TRBV30, with 9 positions matching TRBD1. This CDR3 region has 15 residues. Germline loops: CDR1 GTSNPN, CDR2 SVGIG (reference sequence). With V trimmed by 4 bases and J by 3 bases, 10 bases remained unmatched. The CDR3 here is CAWTRGQGSNYEQYF. The CDR3 nucleotides read TGTGCCTGGACCCGTGGACAGGGGTCTAACTACGAGCAGTACTTC.

The chain combines TRBV11-2 with TRBJ1-1; D is perhaps TRBD1 (6 bases). The length of the CDR3 is 15 residues. In germline, CDR1 is SGHAT, CDR2 FQNNGV. V was pared by 4 bases and J by 6 bases, with 18 bases between. The CDR3 DNA is TGTGCCAGCAGCTACCGGGTCTCAGGGGACGCTGAAGCTTTCTTT. It translates to CASSYRVSGDAEAFF.

V and J are TRBV6-5 and TRBJ2-1; 9 positions match TRBD1. The CDR3 loop spans 15 amino acids. J gave up 6 bases and V 6 bases, and 9 bases lay outside the gene matches. In germline, CDR1 is MNHEY, CDR2 SVGAGI. The CDR3 here is CASSRRQGGPNEQFF. The CDR3 nucleotides read TGTGCCAGCAGCAGACGACAGGGGGGCCCCAATGAGCAGTTCTTC.

The chain carries TRBV5-6 and TRBJ2-3; D is perhaps TRBD2 (6 bases). The CDR3 sequence is 14 residues long. Trimming took 4 bases from V and 3 from J, leaving 12 bases between them. The germline V gene encodes CDR1 SGHDT and CDR2 YYEEEE. CDR3 sequence: CASSPAGGTDTQYF. CDR3 nucleotides: TGTGCCAGCAGCCCGGCCGGGGGTACAGATACGCAGTATTTT.

The J gene is TRBJ1-2, the V gene TRBV4-2; tentatively, D is TRBD1 (6 bases). This CDR3 contains 15 residues. V was shortened by 0 bases and J by 8 bases, with 16 bases between the two germline ends. Per the germline V gene, CDR1 is LGHNA and CDR2 is YNFKEQ. CDR3 region: CASSQDPSPGEGYTF. The CDR3 DNA follows: TGTGCCAGCAGCCAAGACCCATCACCAGGGGAGGGCTACACCTTC.

This clone has a handful of counts. The chain joins TRBV5-4 to TRBJ2-7; D is undetermined. V was shortened by 0 bases and J by 4 bases, with 8 bases between the two germline ends. Germline V gives CDR1 SGHNT, CDR2 YYREEE (reference sequence). This CDR3 comprises 13 residues. CDR3 DNA: TGTGCCAGCAGCTTGGACTCTCCTTACGAGCAGTACTTC. This gives the protein CASSLDSPYEQYF. Together with reference TRBV5-4 and TRBJ2-7, the CDR3 gives the full variable domain: ETGVTQSPTHLIKTRGQQVTLRCSSQSGHNTVSWYQQALGQGPQFIFQYYREEENGRGNFPPRFSGLQFPNYSSELNVNALELDDSALYLCASSLDSPYEQYFGPGTRLTVT.

This chain joins TRBV5-8 and TRBJ2-7, with D perhaps matching TRBD1 (5 bases). The CDR3 contains 14 residues. Trimming removed 1 base at V and 0 bases at J, with 8 bases between. Germline V gene lookup returns CDR1 SGHTS and CDR2 YDEGEE. CDR3 nucleotide sequence: TGTGCCAGCAGCTTGCAGGGTAGCTCCTACGAGCAGTACTTC. Protein sequence: CASSLQGSSYEQYF. Filled out from reference TRBV5-8 and TRBJ2-7, the complete variable domain reads EAGVTQSPTHLIKTRGQQATLRCSPISGHTSVYWYQQALGLGLQFLLWYDEGEERNRGNFPPRFSGRQFPNYSSELNVNALELEDSALYLCASSLQGSSYEQYFGPGTRLTVT.

This chain joins TRBV10-1 and TRBJ2-7, with unresolved D. Per the germline V gene, CDR1 is WNHNN and CDR2 is SYGVQD (reference sequence). The V and J ends lost 0 bases and 7 bases respectively, with 7 bases between them. CDR3 size: 12 residues. The CDR3 protein is CASSESPREQYF. Here the CDR3 DNA reads TGCGCCAGCAGTGAGTCCCCGAGGGAGCAGTACTTC.

The chain combines TRBV30 with TRBJ2-7, with D possibly being TRBD1 (6 bases). Germline V gene sequence: CDR1 GTSNPN, CDR2 SVGIG (reference sequence). V gave up 2 bases and J gave up 6 bases, with 14 bases separating them. The CDR3 length is 13 residues. The CDR3 DNA reads as TGTGCCTGGAGTACAGGGACAACGCGCGAGCAGTACTTC. Translating it yields CAWSTGTTREQYF.

This clone was seen just once. CDR3 amino acids: CASSEFPGSRKQYF. As DNA, the CDR3 is TGCGCCAGCAGTGAGTTCCCGGGGAGTAGGAAGCAGTACTTC. This rearrangement joins TRBV10-1 to TRBJ2-7, with TRBD2 as a possible D gene (5 bases). Germline-derived CDR1 and CDR2 are WNHNN and SYGVQD (reference sequence). The CDR3 is made up of 14 amino acids. V was cut by 1 base and J by 8 bases, with 15 bases left in between.

This chain links TRBV2 with TRBJ2-3; weak D call: TRBD2 (5 bases). With 0 bases removed from V and 9 bases from J, the gap between germline ends came to 7 bases. Germline CDR1 reads SNHLY; CDR2 reads FYNNEI. CDR3 length equals 12 residues. The CDR3 loop reads CASSEAKRTQYF. DNA for the CDR3: TGTGCCAGCAGTGAAGCAAAGCGGACGCAGTATTTT. The full variable domain, rest sourced from reference TRBV2 and TRBJ2-3, is EPEVTQTPSHQVTQMGQEVILRCVPISNHLYFYWYRQILGQKVEFLVSFYNNEISEKSEIFDDQFSVERPDGSNFTLKIRSTKLEDSAMYFCASSEAKRTQYFGPGTRLTVL.